A few counts support the clone carrying this TCR beta chain. Antigen: not known. Reverse transcription of all isolated RNA meant that expressed TCRB transcripts were sequenced. Sequencing used immunoSEQ multiplex PCR; TCRdb keeps in-frame clones, though not all of them. The top ten clones hold about 0.03% of a sample with under 250,000 clones, 13% to 15% of them seen once. The sample comes from a study of beta chain features in type 1 diabetes. Study findings and constraints: Patients showed naive, central memory and Treg TCRB repertoires that appeared more similar than those of healthy donors. Lower insertion and higher deletion counts appeared at VDJ junctions in type 1 diabetes patients. The study notes PCR might favor shorter templates equally in patients and controls.

Trimming stripped 7 bases from V and 5 bases from J, with 12 bases between. The CDR3 covers 12 residues. Germline loops: CDR1 SGHRS, CDR2 YFSETQ. The sequenced sample consisted of naive CD4+ T cells from blood. The clonotype was recovered from a middle-aged woman in good health. The chain is built from TRBV5-1 and TRBJ2-5; unclear D gene. In DNA form, the CDR3 reads TGCGCCAGCCGTCCTGGTGCGGAGACCCAGTACTTC. This translates into CASRPGAETQYF.